The T cell receptor beta chain described here comes from a study of shared clonotypes between healthy human individuals. Study-level information: The study enrolled a couple of women and a few men aged 18 to 49.

From germline, CDR1 is SGHRS and CDR2 YFSETQ. CDR3 length: 13 residues. The J segment lost 8 bases and the V segment lost 0 bases, leaving 2 bases of the junction unmatched. Clones were sequenced by immunoSEQ multiplex PCR, and TCRdb holds only the in-frame ones, with some missing. There are more than 1,200,000 clones in the sample; 98% to 99% occur only once, and 0.36% lies in the top ten. Splitting the CD4+ cells yielded a CD45RA+ naive subset and a CD45RA-negative memory subset. Turning to this clone: Other nucleotide sequences from this sample produce the same CDR3.

Material: naive CD4+ T cells sorted from blood. Subset here: CD45RA+ positively selected. The V gene is TRBV5-1, the J gene TRBJ2-1; 7 bases align to TRBD1. The receptor comes from a young man in good health. Written as DNA, the CDR3 is TGCGCCAGCAGCTTGGGACAGGGCGATGAGCAGTTCTTC. Amino acids: CASSLGQGDEQFF.